This TCR beta chain was sequenced in a study of long-term antiretroviral therapy in people with HIV. It was version v3.0 of the immunoSEQ assay that was run at survey level. Method: immunoSEQ multiplex PCR; TCRdb's copy keeps in-frame clones and lacks some. This table holds 24,000 or so clones, 65% to 80% found once. Notes on this clone: The antigen remains unidentified.

Findings and limits, study-wide: Subsequent to ART, diversity was augmented yet persisted below that of transplant donor controls. Controls showed broader CDR3 length ranges than did the HIV repertoires. The ART regimens used between about 2004 and 2018 may be less effective than current ones.

Here the sequenced sample was unsorted PBMCs, taken 0.5 years after starting antiretroviral therapy. This TCR derives from a woman aged 40 to 49 with HIV.

The CDR3 is CASSLGVGSGGGEQYF. The CDR3 region has the DNA TGTGCCAGCAGCTTAGGTGTTGGTAGCGGGGGAGGCGAGCAGTACTTC. The V call is TRBV7-2, the J call TRBJ2-7, with 9 positions matching TRBD2. CDR1 and CDR2 from the germline V gene are SGHTA and FQGNSA. The J segment lost 6 bases and the V segment lost 1 base, leaving 10 bases of the junction unmatched. The CDR3 spans 16 residues.